The T cell receptor beta chain under discussion was sequenced for a study of shared clonotypes between healthy human individuals. Study results and limitations: An expected dependence of interdonor clonotype sharing on sequencing depth was noted.

Points on this clone: What it binds is not known.

Profiled with immunoSEQ multiplex PCR; TCRdb holds only in-frame clones, not every one. The table shows about 2.1 million clones, with approximately 92% occurring only once. The germline V and J ends were trimmed by 6 bases and 1 base, with 10 bases remaining between them. Germline-derived CDR1 and CDR2 are MNHNS and SASEGT. The CDR3 has 13 amino acids. In the naive CD8 group, cells lacked CD45RO and were positively selected for CCR7, so terminally differentiated effector memory CD45RA+ cells were left out. The clonotype originates from a man between 18 and 29 years old in good health. Some clones in this sample may be carry-over from other donors' samples. The V gene is TRBV6-1, the J gene TRBJ2-7; D call uncertain. The sequenced sample was naive CD8+ T cells from PBMCs. CDR3 in amino acids: CASSEIRSYEQYF. As DNA, the CDR3 is TGTGCCAGCAGCGAAATAAGGTCCTACGAGCAGTACTTC.